The T cell receptor (beta chain) described here comes from a study of shared clonotypes between healthy human individuals. The germline gives CDR1 GTSNPN, CDR2 SVGIG (reference sequence). Trimming pared 0 bases from V and 0 bases from J, leaving 9 bases between. The CDR3 totals 15 residues. General study points: Deeper or shallower sequencing was expected to change how clonotypes are shared among donors. Compared with memory subsets, naive subsets generally had larger estimated richness. Generation of non-shared clonotypes was less probable than generation of clonotypes shared by all four donors.

Profiled with immunoSEQ multiplex PCR; TCRdb holds only in-frame clones, not every one. The sample has roughly 2.4 million clones; approximately 94% are singletons. As regards this clone: What it binds is not known. Other nucleotide sequences from this sample produce the same CDR3.

The chain carries TRBV30 and TRBJ1-3; no clear D gene. Sequenced: naive CD4+ T cells sorted from blood. As for subset: CD45RA+ positively selected. This sequence was found in a man aged 18 to 30 in good health. CDR3 loop: CAWSVLGNSGNTIYF. For the CDR3, the DNA is TGTGCCTGGAGTGTACTGGGTAACTCTGGAAACACCATATATTTT.